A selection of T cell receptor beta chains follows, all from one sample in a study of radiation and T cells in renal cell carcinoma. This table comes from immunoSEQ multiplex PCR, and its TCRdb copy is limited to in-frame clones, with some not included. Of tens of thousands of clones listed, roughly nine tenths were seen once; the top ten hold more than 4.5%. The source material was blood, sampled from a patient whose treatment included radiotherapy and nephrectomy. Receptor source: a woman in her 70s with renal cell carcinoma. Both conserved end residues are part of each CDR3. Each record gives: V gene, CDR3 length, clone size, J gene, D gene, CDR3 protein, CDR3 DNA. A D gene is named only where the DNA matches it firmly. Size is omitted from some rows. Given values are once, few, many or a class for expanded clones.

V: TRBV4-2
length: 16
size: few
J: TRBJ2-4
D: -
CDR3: CASSQDVGLAKNIQYF
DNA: TGTGCCAGCAGCCAAGATGTCGGCCTAGCCAAAAACATTCAGTACTTC

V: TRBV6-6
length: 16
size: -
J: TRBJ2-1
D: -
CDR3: CASSYPTADSYNEQFF
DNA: TGTGCCAGCAGCTATCCCACAGCCGACTCCTACAATGAGCAGTTCTTC

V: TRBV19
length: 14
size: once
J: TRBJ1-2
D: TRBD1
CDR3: CASSPLDRSYGYTF
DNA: TGTGCCAGTAGTCCTCTGGACAGGAGCTATGGCTACACCTTC

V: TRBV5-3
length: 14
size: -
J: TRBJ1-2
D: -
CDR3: CARSLVCENYGYTF
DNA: TGTGCCAGAAGCCTCGTGTGTGAGAACTATGGCTACACCTTC

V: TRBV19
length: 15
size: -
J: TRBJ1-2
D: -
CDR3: CASSMTAGANYGYTF
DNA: TGTGCCAGTAGTATGACGGCAGGGGCGAACTATGGCTACACCTTC

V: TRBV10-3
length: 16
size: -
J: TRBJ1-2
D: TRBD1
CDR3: CAIGRAGGKWGYGYTF
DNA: TGTGCCATCGGCCGGGCAGGGGGTAAATGGGGCTATGGCTACACCTTC

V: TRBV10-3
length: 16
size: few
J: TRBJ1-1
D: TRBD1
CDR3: CAISDPPGGRSTEAFF
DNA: TGTGCCATCAGTGATCCGCCAGGGGGCCGGAGCACTGAAGCTTTCTTT

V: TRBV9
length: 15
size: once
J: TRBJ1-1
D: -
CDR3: CASSVDGDMNTEAFF
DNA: TGTGCCAGCAGCGTAGATGGAGACATGAACACTGAAGCTTTCTTT

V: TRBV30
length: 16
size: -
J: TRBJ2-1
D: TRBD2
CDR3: CAWSVGAGALEGEQFF
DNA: TGTGCCTGGAGTGTAGGAGCGGGGGCCCTCGAGGGGGAGCAGTTCTTC

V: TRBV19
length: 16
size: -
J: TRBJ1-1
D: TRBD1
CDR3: CASSSRVTGANTEAFF
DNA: TGTGCCAGTAGTTCACGAGTGACAGGGGCGAACACTGAAGCTTTCTTT

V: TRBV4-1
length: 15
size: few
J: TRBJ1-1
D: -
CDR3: CASRPRGQLNTEAFF
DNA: TGCGCCAGCAGACCTCGGGGGCAACTGAACACTGAAGCTTTCTTT

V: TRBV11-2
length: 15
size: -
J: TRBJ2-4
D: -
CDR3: CASSRASVGRNIQYF
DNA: TGTGCCAGCAGCCGCGCTAGCGTAGGGAGAAACATTCAGTACTTC

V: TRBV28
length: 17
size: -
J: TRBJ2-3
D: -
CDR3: CASSSQEVASFTDTQYF
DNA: TGTGCCAGCAGTTCCCAGGAAGTAGCATCTTTCACAGATACGCAGTATTTT

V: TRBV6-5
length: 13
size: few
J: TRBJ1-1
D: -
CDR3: CASSYLTGTEAFF
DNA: TGTGCCAGCAGTTATCTTACTGGCACTGAAGCTTTCTTT

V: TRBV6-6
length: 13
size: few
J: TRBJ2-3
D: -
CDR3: CASRPLGIDTQYF
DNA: TGTGCCAGCAGACCACTAGGGATAGATACGCAGTATTTT

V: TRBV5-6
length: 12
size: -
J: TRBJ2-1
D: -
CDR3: CASSMTRGEQFF
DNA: TGTGCCAGCAGCATGACCCGGGGTGAGCAGTTCTTC

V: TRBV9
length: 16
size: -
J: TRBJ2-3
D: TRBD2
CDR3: CASSVGSSGTTDTQYF
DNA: TGTGCCAGCAGCGTAGGTTCGAGCGGGACCACAGATACGCAGTATTTT

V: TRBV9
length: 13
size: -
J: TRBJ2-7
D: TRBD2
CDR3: CASSVAQGGEQYF
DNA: TGTGCCAGCAGCGTCGCCCAGGGAGGGGAGCAGTACTTC

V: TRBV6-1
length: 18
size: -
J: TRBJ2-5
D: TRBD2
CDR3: CASSVGIAGGPWQETQYF
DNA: TGTGCCAGCAGTGTTGGGATAGCGGGGGGGCCCTGGCAAGAGACCCAGTACTTC

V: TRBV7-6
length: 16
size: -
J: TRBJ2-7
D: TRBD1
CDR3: CASSLAGGQGIYEQYF
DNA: TGTGCCAGCAGCTTAGCCGGCGGACAGGGGATCTACGAGCAGTACTTC

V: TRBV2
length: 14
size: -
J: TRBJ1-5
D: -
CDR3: CASSDRVGGQPQHF
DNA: TGTGCCAGCAGTGACAGGGTCGGGGGGCAGCCCCAGCATTTT

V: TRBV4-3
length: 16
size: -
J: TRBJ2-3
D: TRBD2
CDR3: CASSQMDSGGTDTQYF
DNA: TGCGCCAGCAGCCAAATGGATAGCGGGGGCACAGATACGCAGTATTTT

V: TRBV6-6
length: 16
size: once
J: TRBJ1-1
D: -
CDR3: CASSYSKGPGNTEAFF
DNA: TGTGCCAGCAGTTACTCGAAGGGGCCAGGGAACACTGAAGCTTTCTTT

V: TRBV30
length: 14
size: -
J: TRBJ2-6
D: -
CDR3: CAWSGASGANVLTF
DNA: TGTGCCTGGAGTGGAGCCTCTGGGGCCAACGTCCTGACTTTC

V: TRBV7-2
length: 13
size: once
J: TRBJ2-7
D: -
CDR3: CASTTRPSYEQYF
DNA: TGTGCCAGCACCACTCGACCATCCTACGAGCAGTACTTC

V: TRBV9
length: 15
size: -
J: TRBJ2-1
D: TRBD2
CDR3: CASSPPSGGVSEQFF
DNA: TGTGCCAGCAGCCCCCCTAGCGGGGGGGTCAGTGAGCAGTTCTTC

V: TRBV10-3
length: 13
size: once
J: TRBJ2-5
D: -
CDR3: CAISSPGRETQYF
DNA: TGTGCCATCAGCTCCCCGGGCAGGGAGACCCAGTACTTC

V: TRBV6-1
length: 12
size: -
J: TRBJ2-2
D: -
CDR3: CASGRNTGELFF
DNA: TGTGCCAGCGGCCGAAACACCGGGGAGCTGTTTTTT

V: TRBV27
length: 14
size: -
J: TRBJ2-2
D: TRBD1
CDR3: CASSLGTGSWELFF
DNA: TGTGCCAGCAGTTTAGGGACAGGGTCGTGGGAGCTGTTTTTT

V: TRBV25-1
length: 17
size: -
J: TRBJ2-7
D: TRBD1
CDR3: CASSEESGTGGSYEQYF
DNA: TGTGCCAGCAGTGAGGAGTCCGGGACAGGGGGCTCCTACGAGCAGTACTTC

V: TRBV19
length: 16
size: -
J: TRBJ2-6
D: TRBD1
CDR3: CASRNRGSSGANVLTF
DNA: TGTGCCAGTAGAAACAGGGGATCCTCTGGGGCCAACGTCCTGACTTTC

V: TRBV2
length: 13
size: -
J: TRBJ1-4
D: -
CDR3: CASSAESNEKLFF
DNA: TGTGCCAGCAGTGCGGAGAGTAATGAAAAACTGTTTTTT

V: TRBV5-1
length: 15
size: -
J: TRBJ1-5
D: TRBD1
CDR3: CASSLRTGANQPQHF
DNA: TGCGCCAGCAGCTTGAGGACAGGGGCTAATCAGCCCCAGCATTTT

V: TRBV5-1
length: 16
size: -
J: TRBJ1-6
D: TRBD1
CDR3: CASSREPGTENSPLHF
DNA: TGCGCCAGCAGCAGAGAGCCGGGGACAGAGAATTCACCCCTCCACTTT

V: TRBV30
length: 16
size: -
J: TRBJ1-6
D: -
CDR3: CAWSPLDGRGDSPLHF
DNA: TGTGCCTGGAGCCCCTTGGACGGCCGGGGTGATTCACCCCTCCACTTT

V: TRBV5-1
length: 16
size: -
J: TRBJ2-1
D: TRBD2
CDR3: CASSWSPGLDNNEQFF
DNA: TGCGCCAGCAGCTGGAGCCCGGGACTAGATAACAATGAGCAGTTCTTC

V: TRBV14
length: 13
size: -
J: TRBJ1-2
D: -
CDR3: CASSQGGRPGYTF
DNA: TGTGCCAGCAGCCAAGGCGGAAGACCAGGCTACACCTTC

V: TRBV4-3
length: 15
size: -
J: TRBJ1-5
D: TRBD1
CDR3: CASSQEETGDQPQHF
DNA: TGCGCCAGCAGCCAAGAAGAGACAGGGGATCAGCCCCAGCATTTT

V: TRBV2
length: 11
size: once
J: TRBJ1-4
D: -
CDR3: CASKGGEKLFF
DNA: TGTGCCAGCAAGGGGGGAGAAAAACTGTTTTTT

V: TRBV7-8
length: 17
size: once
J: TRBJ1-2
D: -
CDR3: CASSLGLGGTANYGYTF
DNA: TGTGCCAGCAGCTTAGGGCTGGGTGGGACGGCTAACTATGGCTACACCTTC

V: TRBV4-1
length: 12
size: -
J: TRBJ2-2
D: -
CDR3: CASSQVRGELFF
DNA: TGCGCCAGCAGCCAAGTCAGGGGGGAGCTGTTTTTT

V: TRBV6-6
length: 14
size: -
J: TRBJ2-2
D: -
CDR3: CASSYTSATGELFF
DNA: TGTGCCAGCAGTTACACCAGCGCTACCGGGGAGCTGTTTTTT

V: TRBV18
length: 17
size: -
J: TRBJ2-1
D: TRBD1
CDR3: CASSPPITTGALGEQFF
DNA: TGTGCCAGCTCACCCCCAATCACGACAGGGGCCCTCGGTGAGCAGTTCTTC

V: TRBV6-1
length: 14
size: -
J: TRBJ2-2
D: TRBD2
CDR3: CAGSLVGGTGELFF
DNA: TGTGCCGGTTCGCTGGTCGGGGGGACCGGGGAGCTGTTTTTT

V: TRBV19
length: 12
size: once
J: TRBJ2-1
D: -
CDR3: CASSWRNNEQFF
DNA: TGTGCCAGTAGCTGGAGGAACAATGAGCAGTTCTTC

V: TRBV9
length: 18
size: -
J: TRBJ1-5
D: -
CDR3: CASSSGRQVHKGNQPQHF
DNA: TGTGCCAGCAGCTCCGGCCGACAGGTTCACAAAGGCAATCAGCCCCAGCATTTT

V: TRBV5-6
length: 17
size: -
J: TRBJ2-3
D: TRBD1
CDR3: CASSSLTGGIGTDTQYF
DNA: TGTGCCAGCAGCTCACTGACAGGGGGTATTGGCACAGATACGCAGTATTTT

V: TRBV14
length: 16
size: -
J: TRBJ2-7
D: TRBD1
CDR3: CASSHAGGSTIYEQYF
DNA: TGTGCCAGCAGCCACGCAGGGGGCTCCACAATCTACGAGCAGTACTTC

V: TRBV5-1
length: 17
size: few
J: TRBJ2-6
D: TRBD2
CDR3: CASSSSGGAPGANVLTF
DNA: TGCGCCAGCAGCTCCAGCGGGGGGGCTCCTGGGGCCAACGTCCTGACTTTC

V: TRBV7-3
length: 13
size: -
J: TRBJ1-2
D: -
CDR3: CASSLPLDSRYTF
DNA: TGTGCCAGCAGCTTACCTCTGGACAGTCGCTACACCTTC